Following are 7 T cell receptor beta chains from one sample sequenced in a study of cytomegalovirus exposure and HLA in healthy donors. PCR was performed using 60 Vbeta and 13 Jbeta primers. Only in-frame clones appear in the TCRdb table, and some are missing; sequencing was by immunoSEQ multiplex PCR. The sample lists about 57,000 clones; roughly three quarters were seen once. The sequenced material came from PBMCs. The source of these receptors is a young woman in good health and CMV-seronegative.

This chain links TRBV19 with TRBJ1-3; D unclear. CDR1 LNHDA and CDR2 SQIVND come from the germline V gene (reference sequence). V lost 5 bases and J 0 bases, leaving 14 bases between the germline ends. The length of the CDR3 is 16 residues. CDR3 region: CASSSPMMSSGNTIYF. CDR3 bases: TGTGCCAGTAGTTCTCCTATGATGAGCTCTGGAAACACCATATATTTT. Drawing the rest from reference TRBV19 and TRBJ1-3, the complete variable domain is DGGITQSPKYLFRKEGQNVTLSCEQNLNHDAMYWYRQDPGQGLRLIYYSQIVNDFQKGDIAEGYSVSREKKESFPLTVTSAQKNPTAFYLCASSSPMMSSGNTIYFGEGSWLTVV.

The chain couples TRBV7-2 to TRBJ2-7; the match to TRBD2 covers 13 bases. Germline V CDR1 and CDR2: SGHTA, FQGNSA. The CDR3 runs to 15 residues. Germline trimming cut 6 bases from V and 2 bases from J; bases unmatched to any gene: 4. CDR3 in DNA: TGTGCCAGCAGTCGGACTAGCGGGGGCCCCTACGAGCAGTACTTC. Translating it yields CASSRTSGGPYEQYF.

There are a few counts of this clone. V gene TRBV7-9 combines with J gene TRBJ2-2, with 9 bases matching TRBD1. CDR1 and CDR2 (germline): SEHNR, FQNEAQ (reference sequence). The CDR3 is made up of 16 amino acids. The V and J ends lost 5 bases and 5 bases, in that order; junction bases with no gene match: 9. The DNA of the CDR3 is TGTGCCAGCAGCACCACGGGACAGGGAAGAACCGGGGAGCTGTTTTTT. Protein sequence: CASSTTGQGRTGELFF.

V and J are TRBV6-7 and TRBJ2-5; 7 bases are a match to TRBD1. TRBV6-7 is noted as an ORF with a role that remains uncertain. This CDR3 contains 15 residues. V dropped 0 bases and J dropped 3; count of bases not matched to a gene: 4. The CDR3 bases are TGTGCCAGCAGTTACTCGAGACAGGGTAAAGAGACCCAGTACTTC. Amino acids: CASSYSRQGKETQYF.

This clone was found once. The V call is TRBV5-6, the J call TRBJ1-3, with 8 nucleotides matching TRBD1. After removal of 3 bases from V and 4 bases from J, the junction contained 3 bases not matched to a gene. Germline V lookup: CDR1 SGHDT, CDR2 YYEEEE. This CDR3 has 14 amino acids. In nucleotides, the CDR3 is TGTGCCAGCAGCTGGCGGGACAGGGGAAACACCATATATTTT. This codes for CASSWRDRGNTIYF.

This clone was counted a few times. The chain links TRBV19 to TRBJ1-2; no definite D call. This CDR3 has 15 residues. In germline, CDR1 is LNHDA, CDR2 SQIVND (reference sequence). V shed 2 bases and J shed 6 bases, with 16 bases lying between them. CDR3 protein: CASSIYQAIRHGYTF. CDR3 coding DNA: TGTGCCAGTAGTATATATCAGGCCATCCGACATGGCTACACCTTC.

The chain uses TRBV9 and TRBJ2-5; TRBD1 might be the D (5 bases). V was clipped by 0 bases and J by 5 bases, with 11 bases between them. The germline V gene has CDR1 SGDLS and CDR2 YYNGEE. The CDR3 loop spans 14 amino acids. The CDR3 region is CASSVASGKETQYF. Written as DNA, the CDR3 is TGTGCCAGCAGCGTAGCTTCAGGGAAGGAGACCCAGTACTTC. Based on the CDR3 plus reference TRBV9 and TRBJ2-5, the full variable domain is DSGVTQTPKHLITATGQRVTLRCSPRSGDLSVYWYQQSLDQGLQFLIQYYNGEERAKGNILERFSAQQFPDLHSELNLSSLELGDSALYFCASSVASGKETQYFGPGTRLLVL.